These 29 T cell receptor beta chains were all obtained from the same sample, sequenced in a study of blood T cell repertoires in COVID-19. Clones were sequenced by immunoSEQ multiplex PCR, and TCRdb holds only the in-frame ones, with some missing. This sample yields around 700,000 clones, of which more than 80% are seen a single time; approximately 0.3% belongs to the top ten. The sequenced sample consisted of peripheral blood. These receptors came from a woman under 30 with acute or convalescent COVID-19.

DNA of the CDR3: TGTGCCAGCAGTTCCCCTTGGCGGGGGGGCGGTTCAGATACGCAGTATTTT. Residues: CASSSPWRGGGSDTQYF. The chain links TRBV7-2 to TRBJ2-3; TRBD2 aligns across 9 bases. The V gene's germline CDR1 is SGHTA and CDR2 FQGNSA. The CDR3 runs to 17 residues. V was clipped by 6 bases and J by 4 bases; unmatched bases: 14.

Regarding this clone: Other DNA sequences in this specimen translate into the identical CDR3. This rearrangement joins TRBV5-1 to TRBJ1-5; D uncertain. Trimming pared 0 bases from V and 1 base from J, leaving 8 bases between. Germline V gene sequence: CDR1 SGHRS, CDR2 YFSETQ. This CDR3 has 15 residues. Here the CDR3 DNA reads TGCGCCAGCAGCTTGGACGGGGTGAGCAATCAGCCCCAGCATTTT. Its translation: CASSLDGVSNQPQHF.

This clone was found once. The rearrangement links TRBV24-1 to TRBJ1-1; D is uncertain. The germline gives CDR1 KGHDR, CDR2 SFDVKD. This CDR3 region has 13 residues. V was clipped by 7 bases and J by 4 bases, with 12 bases between them. The CDR3: CATRRDLGTEAFF. The CDR3, as DNA: TGTGCCACCAGGAGGGATTTAGGCACTGAAGCTTTCTTT.

This chain joins TRBV6-4 and TRBJ2-1; D remains ambiguous. V lost 5 bases and J lost 8, with 13 bases in between. Germline values: CDR1 MRHNA, CDR2 SNTAGT. The CDR3 loop spans 13 amino acids. This chain's CDR3 is CASSPRDGHEQFF. For the CDR3, the DNA is TGTGCCAGCAGTCCCCGAGATGGTCATGAGCAGTTCTTC.

V usage is TRBV6-2 or TRBV6-3 and J usage is TRBJ2-3; 11 bases align to TRBD2. Trimming cost V 2 bases and J 2 bases; bases outside gene matches: 9. CDR3 length: 18 residues. Germline CDR1 reads MNHEY; CDR2 reads SVGEGT. For the CDR3, the DNA is TGTGCCAGCAGTTACCAAGCGCCACTAGCGGGGGCCACAGATACGCAGTATTTT. It encodes CASSYQAPLAGATDTQYF.

The gene calls are TRBV2 and TRBJ2-3; D possibly corresponds to TRBD2 (8 bases). This CDR3 is built from 19 residues. V was pared by 8 bases and J by 2 bases, with 29 bases between. Germline V gene lookup returns CDR1 SNHLY and CDR2 FYNNEI. CDR3 sequence (DNA): TGTGCCAGCCGGCCCGGACAGGCGTCGGGGGGGGCAAACACAGATACGCAGTATTTT. It is translated as CASRPGQASGGANTDTQYF.

This clone was picked up one time. The chain recombines TRBV5-1 with TRBJ2-3; 8 bases fit TRBD2. Germline V gene lookup returns CDR1 SGHRS and CDR2 YFSETQ. V was pared by 3 bases and J by 3 bases, with 12 bases of the junction left unmatched. CDR3 length: 17 residues. CDR3 sequence: CASSSPWVAGITDTQYF. The CDR3 DNA reads TGCGCCAGCAGCTCCCCGTGGGTAGCGGGGATTACAGATACGCAGTATTTT.

With respect to this clone: Other DNA sequences in this specimen translate into the identical CDR3. This rearrangement joins TRBV18 to TRBJ1-5; 9 bases fit TRBD1. Trimming took 3 bases from V and 2 from J; bases not matched to a gene: 2. CDR1 and CDR2 (germline): KGHSH, LQKENI. This CDR3 comprises 15 residues. CDR3 loop: CASSPGQGGNQPQHF. CDR3 nucleotides: TGTGCCAGCTCACCGGGACAGGGAGGCAATCAGCCCCAGCATTTT. The full variable domain, rest sourced from reference TRBV18 and TRBJ1-5, is NAGVMQNPRHLVRRRGQEARLRCSPMKGHSHVYWYRQLPEEGLKFMVYLQKENIIDESGMPKERFSAEFPKEGPSILRIQQVVRGDSAAYFCASSPGQGGNQPQHFGDGTRLSIL.

The CDR3 is CSVPYNTEAFF. As DNA, the CDR3 is TGCAGTGTCCCTTATAACACTGAAGCTTTCTTT. This chain uses TRBV20-1 with TRBJ1-1; no reliable D call. Trimming left V 7 bases short and J 2 bases short, with 8 bases between. Per the germline V gene, CDR1 is DFQATT and CDR2 is SNEGSKA (reference sequence). The CDR3 is 11 amino acids.

The genes are TRBV5-6 and TRBJ1-3, with D maybe TRBD1 (5 bases). This CDR3 is built from 14 residues. Trimming pared 2 bases from V and 2 bases from J, leaving 8 bases between. Germline assignment: CDR1 SGHDT and CDR2 YYEEEE. CDR3 residues: CASSFYRPGNTIYF. The CDR3 DNA reads TGTGCCAGCAGCTTCTACAGGCCTGGAAACACCATATATTTT.

The chain employs TRBV7-9 and TRBJ1-3, with D unresolved. CDR3 length: 17 amino acids. The germline V and J ends were trimmed by 2 bases and 4 bases, with 18 bases remaining between them. The V gene's germline CDR1 is SEHNR and CDR2 FQNEAQ (reference sequence). This CDR3 reads CASSLFVRRARGNTIYF. Written as DNA, the CDR3 is TGTGCCAGCAGCTTATTCGTTAGGAGGGCGAGAGGAAACACCATATATTTT.

V is TRBV6-5 and J is TRBJ1-2; maybe TRBD1 (5 bases). Between the trimmed V and J ends, which lost 2 bases and 11 bases, there was a span of 18 bases. The CDR3 is 14 amino acids. The V gene's germline CDR1 is MNHEY and CDR2 SVGAGI. CDR3 in DNA: TGTGCCAGCAGTTACCGGGACTCGTCGACGGGGTACACCTTC. Translation: CASSYRDSSTGYTF.

This rearrangement joins TRBV12-3 or TRBV12-4 to TRBJ1-4, with TRBD1 matching over 8 bases. With 8 bases clipped from V and 7 bases from J, the junction kept 6 bases outside the gene matches. This CDR3 comprises 13 residues. The CDR3 loop is CASARRGREKLFF. The CDR3 DNA reads TGTGCCAGCGCCCGCAGGGGGCGTGAAAAACTGTTTTTT.

This chain links TRBV12-2 with TRBJ1-5; the DNA was not compared with TRBD1, the D call given in the table. TRBV12-2 is a known pseudogene. This CDR3 is 19 amino acids long. For the CDR3, the DNA is TGTGCAAGTCGCCCACGCACCCCCGGGACAGGGGGACGGAGGCAGCCCCAGCATTTT. This codes for CASRPRTPGTGGRRQPQHF.

This clone was seen only once. The V call is TRBV5-1, the J call TRBJ1-2, with 9 nucleotides matching TRBD1. Germline assignment: CDR1 SGHRS and CDR2 YFSETQ. The CDR3 totals 13 residues. V shed 4 bases, J shed 7 bases, and the junction held 5 bases outside the gene matches. The CDR3 sequence: CASSRDRASGYTF. The CDR3 DNA is TGCGCCAGCAGCCGGGACAGGGCGTCTGGCTACACCTTC.

This sequence joins TRBV27 and TRBJ1-3; weak D call: TRBD1 (5 bases). The germline V gene encodes CDR1 MNHEY and CDR2 SMNVEV (reference sequence). The CDR3 loop spans 15 amino acids. Trimming pared 1 base from V and 2 bases from J, leaving 9 bases between. The CDR3 nucleotides are TGTGCCAGCAGTTTATTTCCAGGGCCTGGAAACACCATATATTTT. It is translated as CASSLFPGPGNTIYF.

This chain joins TRBV30 and TRBJ1-1; TRBD1 might be the D (6 bases). Germline-derived CDR1 and CDR2 are GTSNPN and SVGIG (reference sequence). The V end was cut by 5 bases, the J end by 0 bases, with 16 bases between. The CDR3 runs 15 residues. The CDR3: CAWALPGAMNTEAFF. As DNA, the CDR3 is TGTGCCTGGGCCCTTCCAGGGGCCATGAACACTGAAGCTTTCTTT. Drawing the rest from reference TRBV30 and TRBJ1-1, the complete variable domain is SQTIHQWPATLVQPVGSPLSLECTVEGTSNPNLYWYRQAAGRGLQLLFYSVGIGQISSEVPQNLSASRPQDRQFILSSKKLLLSDSGFYLCAWALPGAMNTEAFFGQGTRLTVV.

The rearrangement joins TRBV30 to TRBJ1-6; a possible D gene is TRBD1 (5 bases). Germline V gene data show CDR1 as GTSNPN and CDR2 as SVGIG (reference sequence). CDR3 size: 13 residues. The V end was cut by 1 base, the J end by 8 bases, with 9 bases between. The CDR3 is CAWSGQGYSPLHF. The CDR3 region has the DNA TGTGCCTGGAGTGGCCAGGGATATTCACCCCTCCACTTT.

This clone was picked up a small number of times. The chain is built from TRBV7-9 and TRBJ1-3; a possible D gene is TRBD1 (6 bases). Germline assignment: CDR1 SEHNR and CDR2 FQNEAQ (reference sequence). This CDR3 contains 15 residues. V was pared by 5 bases and J by 4 bases, with 15 bases between. This CDR3 is CASSTDRFGGNTIYF. DNA for the CDR3: TGTGCCAGCAGCACCGACAGGTTCGGAGGAAACACCATATATTTT. The whole variable domain, filled in from reference TRBV7-9 and TRBJ1-3, reads DTGVSQNPRHKITKRGQNVTFRCDPISEHNRLYWYRQTLGQGPEFLTYFQNEAQLEKSRLLSDRFSAERPKGSFSTLEIQRTEQGDSAMYLCASSTDRFGGNTIYFGEGSWLTVV.

V and J are TRBV5-6 and TRBJ2-1; 7 positions match TRBD2. J gave up 6 bases and V 1 base, and 7 bases lay outside the gene matches. Germline loops: CDR1 SGHDT, CDR2 YYEEEE. The CDR3 loop spans 15 amino acids. CDR3 protein: CASSLPGGKVNEQFF. In nucleotides, the CDR3 is TGTGCCAGCAGCTTGCCGGGGGGAAAGGTCAATGAGCAGTTCTTC.

This chain uses TRBV6-5 with TRBJ1-5; 8 bases map to TRBD1. Germline trimming cut 4 bases from V and 7 bases from J; bases unmatched to any gene: 6. This CDR3 contains 14 residues. Germline-derived CDR1 and CDR2 are MNHEY and SVGAGI. The CDR3 is CASSSRQGRQPQHF. CDR3 nucleotides: TGTGCCAGCAGTTCTAGACAGGGGAGGCAGCCCCAGCATTTT.

The J gene is TRBJ2-7, the V gene TRBV19; 15 bases are a match to TRBD2. CDR3 length: 15 residues. Germline CDR1 reads LNHDA; CDR2 reads SQIVND (reference sequence). V lost 5 bases to trimming and J lost 2 bases; unmatched junction nucleotides: 1. DNA of the CDR3: TGTGCCAGTAGTTGGACTAGCGGGGGGGCCTACGAGCAGTACTTC. Translating gives CASSWTSGGAYEQYF. Together with reference TRBV19 and TRBJ2-7, the CDR3 gives the full variable domain: DGGITQSPKYLFRKEGQNVTLSCEQNLNHDAMYWYRQDPGQGLRLIYYSQIVNDFQKGDIAEGYSVSREKKESFPLTVTSAQKNPTAFYLCASSWTSGGAYEQYFGPGTRLTVT.

The chain couples TRBV18 to TRBJ2-1; perhaps TRBD1 as D (5 bases). This CDR3 region has 13 residues. In germline, CDR1 is KGHSH, CDR2 LQKENI. Between the trimmed V and J ends, which lost 3 bases and 8 bases, there was a span of 11 bases. The CDR3 coding sequence is TGTGCCAGCTCACCCGGCAGGGTAGATGAGCAGTTCTTC. Protein sequence: CASSPGRVDEQFF.

V is TRBV4-1 and J is TRBJ1-1; D is unclear. Trimming removed 2 bases at V and 1 base at J, with 11 bases between. Germline assignment: CDR1 MGHRA and CDR2 YSYEKL. The CDR3 sequence is 15 residues long. CDR3 coding DNA: TGCGCCAGCAGCCAACTTGAAAGCGGGAACACTGAAGCTTTCTTT. It encodes CASSQLESGNTEAFF.

The rearrangement joins TRBV28 to TRBJ1-2; 8 nucleotides align to TRBD1. The V gene's germline CDR1 is MDHEN and CDR2 SYDVKM. Unmatched junction bases numbered 14, after V lost 1 base and J lost 7 bases. This CDR3 has 17 residues. CDR3 in amino acids: CASSLLFGWQGARGYTF. In nucleotides, the CDR3 is TGTGCCAGCAGTTTATTATTCGGGTGGCAGGGGGCGCGTGGCTACACCTTC.

The genes are TRBV7-9 and TRBJ2-5; tentative D call: TRBD2 (6 bases). This CDR3 has 12 amino acids. The ends were cut back, 2 bases at V and 5 bases at J, with 6 bases in the middle. Per germline, CDR1 SEHNR and CDR2 FQNEAQ (reference sequence). The chain's CDR3 is CASSLSGETQYF. For the CDR3, the DNA is TGTGCCAGCAGCTTAAGCGGGGAGACCCAGTACTTC. The variable domain in full, completed from reference TRBV7-9 and TRBJ2-5, reads DTGVSQNPRHKITKRGQNVTFRCDPISEHNRLYWYRQTLGQGPEFLTYFQNEAQLEKSRLLSDRFSAERPKGSFSTLEIQRTEQGDSAMYLCASSLSGETQYFGPGTRLLVL.

This clone has only a few counts. CDR3 DNA: TGTGCCACGCAGGAACAGGGGGCCTCTAACTATGGCTACACCTTC. Its protein is CATQEQGASNYGYTF. The V call is TRBV19, the J call TRBJ1-2, with 9 bases matching TRBD1. This CDR3 region has 15 residues. In germline, CDR1 is LNHDA, CDR2 SQIVND (reference sequence). V shed 10 bases, J shed 0 bases, and the junction held 9 bases outside the gene matches.

This clone has just one count. This sequence joins TRBV6-8 and TRBJ1-4; D is possibly TRBD1 (5 bases). The length of the CDR3 is 15 residues. V was cut by 7 bases and J by 0 bases, with 12 bases left in between. Per the germline V gene, CDR1 is MNHGY and CDR2 is SAAAGT. This CDR3 reads CASKKNRTTNEKLFF. In DNA form, the CDR3 reads TGTGCCAGCAAGAAAAACAGGACAACTAATGAAAAACTGTTTTTT.

V usage is TRBV4-1 and J usage is TRBJ2-2, with 8 positions matching TRBD1. The CDR3 has 15 residues. Germline CDR1 MGHRA, CDR2 YSYEKL. Trimming cost V 6 bases and J 8 bases; bases outside gene matches: 11. DNA for the CDR3: TGCGCCAGCAGGAGGCAGGGGGCGCGCGATGGGGAGCTGTTTTTT. Amino acids: CASRRQGARDGELFF.